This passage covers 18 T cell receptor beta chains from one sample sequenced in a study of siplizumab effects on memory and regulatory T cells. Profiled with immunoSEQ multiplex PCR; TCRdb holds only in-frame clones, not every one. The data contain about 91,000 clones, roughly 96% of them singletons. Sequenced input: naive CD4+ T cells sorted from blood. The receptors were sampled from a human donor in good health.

In nucleotides, the CDR3 is TGTGCCAGCAGCTTAGCGGGCGACACCGGGGAGCTGTTTTTT. This sequence encodes CASSLAGDTGELFF. The chain links TRBV7-2 to TRBJ2-2; D gene ambiguous. The length of the CDR3 is 14 residues. Trimming took 0 bases from V and 3 from J, leaving 5 bases between them. Per germline, CDR1 SGHTA and CDR2 FQGNSA. Supplemented by reference TRBV7-2 and TRBJ2-2, the full variable domain reads GAGVSQSPSNKVTEKGKDVELRCDPISGHTALYWYRQSLGQGLEFLIYFQGNSAPDKSGLPSDRFSAERTGGSVSTLTIQRTQQEDSAVYLCASSLAGDTGELFFGEGSRLTVL.

The CDR3 is CASSFSGLGGETQYF. The DNA of the CDR3 is TGTGCCAGCAGCTTTTCCGGGCTGGGGGGGGAGACCCAGTACTTC. The chain employs TRBV11-2 and TRBJ2-5; TRBD2 matches 7 bases. The CDR3 sequence is 15 residues long. The J segment lost 5 bases and the V segment lost 3 bases, leaving 9 bases of the junction unmatched. CDR1 is SGHAT, CDR2 FQNNGV, per germline.

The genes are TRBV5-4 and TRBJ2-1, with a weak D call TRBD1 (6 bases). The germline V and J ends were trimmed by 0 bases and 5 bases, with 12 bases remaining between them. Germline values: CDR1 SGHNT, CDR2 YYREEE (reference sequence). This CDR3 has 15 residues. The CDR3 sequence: CASSLAAGADNEQFF. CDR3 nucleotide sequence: TGTGCCAGCAGCTTGGCTGCAGGGGCAGACAATGAGCAGTTCTTC. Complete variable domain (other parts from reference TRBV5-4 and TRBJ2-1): ETGVTQSPTHLIKTRGQQVTLRCSSQSGHNTVSWYQQALGQGPQFIFQYYREEENGRGNFPPRFSGLQFPNYSSELNVNALELDDSALYLCASSLAAGADNEQFFGPGTRLTVL.

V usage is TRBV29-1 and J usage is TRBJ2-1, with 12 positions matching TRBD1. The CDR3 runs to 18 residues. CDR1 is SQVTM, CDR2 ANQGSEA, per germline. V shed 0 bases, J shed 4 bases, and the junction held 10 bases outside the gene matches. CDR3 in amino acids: CSVEDWSGDRGRYNEQFF. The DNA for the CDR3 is TGCAGCGTTGAAGATTGGAGCGGGGACAGGGGGCGGTACAATGAGCAGTTCTTC.

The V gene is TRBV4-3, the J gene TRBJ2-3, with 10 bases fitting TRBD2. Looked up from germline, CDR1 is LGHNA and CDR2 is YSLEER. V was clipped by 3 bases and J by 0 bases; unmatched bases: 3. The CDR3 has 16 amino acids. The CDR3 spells CASSQASGRSTDTQYF. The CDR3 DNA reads TGCGCCAGCAGCCAGGCTAGCGGGAGAAGCACAGATACGCAGTATTTT.

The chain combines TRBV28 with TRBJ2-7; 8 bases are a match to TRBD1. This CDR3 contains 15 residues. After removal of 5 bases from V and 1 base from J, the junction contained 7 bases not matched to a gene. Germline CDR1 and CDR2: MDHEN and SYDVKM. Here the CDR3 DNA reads TGTGCCAGCAGTGAGCCGGGACAGGTTTCCTACGAGCAGTACTTC. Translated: CASSEPGQVSYEQYF.

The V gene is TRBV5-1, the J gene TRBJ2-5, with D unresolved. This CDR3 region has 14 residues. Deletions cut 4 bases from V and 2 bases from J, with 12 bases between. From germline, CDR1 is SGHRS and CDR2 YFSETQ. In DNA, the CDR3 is TGCGCCAGCAGCACCTCACAACTTCAAGAGACCCAGTACTTC. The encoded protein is CASSTSQLQETQYF.

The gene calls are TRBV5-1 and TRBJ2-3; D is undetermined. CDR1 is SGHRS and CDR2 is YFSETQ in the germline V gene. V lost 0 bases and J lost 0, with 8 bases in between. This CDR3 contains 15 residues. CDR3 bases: TGCGCCAGCAGCTTGGGTGGGGTAAGCACAGATACGCAGTATTTT. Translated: CASSLGGVSTDTQYF.

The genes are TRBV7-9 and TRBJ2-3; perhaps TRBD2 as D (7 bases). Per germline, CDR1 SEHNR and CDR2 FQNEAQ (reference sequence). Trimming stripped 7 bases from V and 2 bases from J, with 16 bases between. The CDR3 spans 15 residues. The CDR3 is CASTLLGGPTDTQYF. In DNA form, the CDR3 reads TGTGCCAGCACCTTGTTGGGGGGGCCCACAGATACGCAGTATTTT.

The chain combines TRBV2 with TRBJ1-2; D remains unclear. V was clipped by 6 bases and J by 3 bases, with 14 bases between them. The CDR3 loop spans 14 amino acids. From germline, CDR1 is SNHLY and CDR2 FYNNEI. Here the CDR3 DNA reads TGTGCCAGCAGCCGACTGGTGGTAGACTATGGCTACACCTTC. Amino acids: CASSRLVVDYGYTF.

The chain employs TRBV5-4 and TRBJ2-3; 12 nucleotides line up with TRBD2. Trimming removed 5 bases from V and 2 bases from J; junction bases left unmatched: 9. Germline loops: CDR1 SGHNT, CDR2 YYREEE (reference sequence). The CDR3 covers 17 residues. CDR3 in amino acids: CASSSGGLAGTTDTQYF. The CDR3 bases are TGTGCCAGCAGTTCCGGAGGACTAGCGGGGACCACAGATACGCAGTATTTT.

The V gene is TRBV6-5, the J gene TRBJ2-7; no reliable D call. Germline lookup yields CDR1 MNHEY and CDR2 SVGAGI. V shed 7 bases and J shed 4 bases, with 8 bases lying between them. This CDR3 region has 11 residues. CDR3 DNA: TGTGCCAGCACTAACACGTACGAGCAGTACTTC. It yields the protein CASTNTYEQYF.

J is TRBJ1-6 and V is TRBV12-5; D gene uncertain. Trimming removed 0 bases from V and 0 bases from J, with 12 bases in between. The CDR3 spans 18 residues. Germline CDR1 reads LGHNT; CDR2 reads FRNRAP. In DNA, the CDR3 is TGTGCTAGTGGTTTGGTACCCCAACTCCACTCCTATAATTCACCCCTCCACTTT. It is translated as CASGLVPQLHSYNSPLHF.

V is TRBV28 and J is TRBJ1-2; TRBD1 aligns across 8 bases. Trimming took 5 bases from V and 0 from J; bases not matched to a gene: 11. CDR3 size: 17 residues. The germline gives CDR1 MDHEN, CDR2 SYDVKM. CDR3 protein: CASSGDRGPVANYGYTF. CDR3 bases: TGTGCCAGCAGTGGTGACAGGGGTCCCGTAGCTAACTATGGCTACACCTTC.

The CDR3 coding sequence is TGTGCCAGCAGCACCCGGACAGGGGGCTACAATGAGCAGTTCTTC. Its protein is CASSTRTGGYNEQFF. The chain has TRBV7-2 and TRBJ2-1, with 10 bases that match TRBD1. CDR1 SGHTA and CDR2 FQGNSA come from the germline V gene. V shed 5 bases and J 3 bases; nucleotides not matched to a gene: 4. The CDR3 length is 15 residues.

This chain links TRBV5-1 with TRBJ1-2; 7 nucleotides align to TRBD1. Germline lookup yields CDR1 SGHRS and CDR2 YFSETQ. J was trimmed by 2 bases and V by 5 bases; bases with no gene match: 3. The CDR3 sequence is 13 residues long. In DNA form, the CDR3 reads TGCGCCAGCAGTAAGGGACAGAACTATGGCTACACCTTC. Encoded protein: CASSKGQNYGYTF.

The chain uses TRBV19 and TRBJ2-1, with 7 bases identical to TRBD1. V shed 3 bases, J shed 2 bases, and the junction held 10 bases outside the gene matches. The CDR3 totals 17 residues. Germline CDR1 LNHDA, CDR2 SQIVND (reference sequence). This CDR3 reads CASSIHPRTGAYNEQFF. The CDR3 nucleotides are TGTGCCAGTAGTATTCACCCCCGAACAGGGGCCTACAATGAGCAGTTCTTC.

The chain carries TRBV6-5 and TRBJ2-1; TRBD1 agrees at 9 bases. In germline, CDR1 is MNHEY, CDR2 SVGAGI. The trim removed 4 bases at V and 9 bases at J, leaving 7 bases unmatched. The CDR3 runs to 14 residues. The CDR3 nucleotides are TGTGCCAGCAGTTGGGGACAGGGTTTTGGTGAGCAGTTCTTC. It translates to CASSWGQGFGEQFF.